One T cell receptor (beta chain) is described in this entry. It has no known antigen specificity. No quality values exist for individual bases; no much larger clone is one base distant. Following the manufacturer's instructions, the researchers used the immunoSEQ immune profiling system to amplify TCR beta CDR3 regions via multiplex PCR. Sequencing was performed on an Illumina NextSeq system. The original pipeline was this. The immunoSEQ Analyzer platform handled processing of the sequence data, and clonality was calculated by taking the square root of Simpson's index of productive rearrangements. V and J usage similarity was measured by Jensen-Shannon distance, and CDR3 generation probabilities were computed with OLGA. Shared CDR3 sequences were searched in the immuneACCESS database (August 2020) and in VDJdb (December 2020). TCRdb provides this immuneACCESS table in a form limited to in-frame rearrangements. Some clones are lacking; in checked studies, under half of them reflect an unresolved V gene, and why the rest are absent is not known. V and J calls and clone size are given by that table; D and trimming were obtained from the DNA. The sample profile shows about 39,000 clones; approximately 90% of them were found once. The top ten clonotypes cover 0.15% to 0.2% of the sample.

In the germline V gene, CDR1 corresponds to SGHAT and CDR2 to FQNNGV. The CDR3 sequence holds 15 residues, the cysteine and phenylalanine included. The CDR3 DNA has 45 bases and is translated from base 1. Trimming removed 5 bases from V and 0 bases from J, leaving 10 bases between the germline ends. This entry belongs to a study of monozygotic twins with cystic fibrosis listed by TCRdb under 2021. For the study in its entirety: Barcoded libraries were prepared from three micrograms of fragmented DNA with roughly 15 PCR cycles. To gauge how much genetics shapes V and J gene usage, the researchers compared TCR beta repertoires both within and across 16 monozygotic twin pairs who have cystic fibrosis. Made up mostly of children and adolescents, the cohort included ten female and six male twin pairs ranging in age from roughly 2.0 to 40 years, with a median of about 8.5 years. Twins were ranked among 1,060 cohort participants for weight-for-height and FEVPerc (FEV1 disease centile) on the day of blood sampling. Data for three of the twin pairs had previously been reported in another context. On the study overall, not on this receptor specifically: Simpson clonality tended to be low (median roughly 0.0097), which suggests a naive-dominated repertoire, although clonality was higher in the most severely affected patients. Nucleotide-identical clonotype sharing was significantly higher within monozygotic CF twin pairs than between unrelated CF individuals (P = 0.000026, Mann-Whitney). V gene usage was most similar to the co-twin for 13 of 16 pairs, and J usage for 8 of 16 pairs, suggesting genetic constraints. Only a small cohort was studied, and no association of shared CDR3 numbers with age, concordance or disease severity was found.

The twin pairs came from the European Cystic Fibrosis Twin and Sibling Study Cohort, a cohort that recruited patients from about 160 CF clinics across 14 European countries. Zygosity and CFTR genotype were confirmed in-house, and zygosity was tested by multiplex PCR of nine short tandem repeat loci. Peripheral blood was sampled from each twin, and clinical parameters were recorded on the day of blood sampling. Phenol/chloroform extraction was used to isolate genomic DNA from peripheral blood cells, and the DNA was then kept in TE buffer at 4 degrees C. The material sequenced was blood. The sequence derives from a boy between 2 and 10 years old with cystic fibrosis. The rearrangement joined TRBV11-2 to TRBJ2-2, with the D gene uncertain. CDR3 reads: CASSPHISNTGELFF. The DNA reads as follows: TGTGCCAGCAGCCCGCACATTTCGAACACCGGGGAGCTGTTTTTT.